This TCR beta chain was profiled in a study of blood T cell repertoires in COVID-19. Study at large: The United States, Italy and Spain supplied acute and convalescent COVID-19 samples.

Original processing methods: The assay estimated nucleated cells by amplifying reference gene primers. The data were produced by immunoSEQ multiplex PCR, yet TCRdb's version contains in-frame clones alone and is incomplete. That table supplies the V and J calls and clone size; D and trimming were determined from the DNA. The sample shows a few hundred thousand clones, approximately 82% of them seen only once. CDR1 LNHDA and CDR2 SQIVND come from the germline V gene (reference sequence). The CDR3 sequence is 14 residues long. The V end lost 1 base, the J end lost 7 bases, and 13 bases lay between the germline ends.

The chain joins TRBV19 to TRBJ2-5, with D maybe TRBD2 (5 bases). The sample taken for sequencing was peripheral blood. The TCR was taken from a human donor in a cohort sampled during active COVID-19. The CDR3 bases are TGTGCCAGTAGTATAGGGCCGGTCCGGGGGACCCAGTACTTC. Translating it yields CASSIGPVRGTQYF.